This is a list of T cell receptor beta chains from one sample in a study of cytomegalovirus exposure and HLA in healthy donors. Repertoires were generated with immunoSEQ multiplex PCR, while TCRdb's copy carries only in-frame clones and drops some. This table lists tens of thousands of clones. The specimen was PBMCs. These receptors were collected from a young man in good health and CMV-seropositive. The CDR3 runs from the conserved cysteine through the conserved F or W. A D gene is named only where the DNA matches it firmly.

cdr3_nt	cdr3_aa	d_call	v_call	j_call
TGTGCCAGCATTAATCCGATAGCGGGGGGGCTGATAGATGAGCAGTTCTTC	CASINPIAGGLIDEQFF	TRBD2	TRBV2	TRBJ2-1
TGTGCCAGCAGTTTAGCGGGACAGCTCTCTGGAAACACCATATATTTT	CASSLAGQLSGNTIYF	TRBD1	TRBV28	TRBJ1-3
TGTGCCAGCAGCTTAGATATCTCTGGGGCCAACGTCCTGACTTTC	CASSLDISGANVLTF	.	TRBV11-2	TRBJ2-6
TGCAGTGCAACCGACACGGGCTACACCTTC	CSATDTGYTF	.	TRBV20-1	TRBJ1-2
TGTGCCACCAGCAGAGATCTCTTACAGGGCTCCTACGAGCAGTACTTC	CATSRDLLQGSYEQYF	.	TRBV15	TRBJ2-7
TGCGCCAGCAAAGCGGACAGGGATGACGTCCTGACTTTC	CASKADRDDVLTF	TRBD1	TRBV10-1	TRBJ2-6
TGTGCCAGCAGTTACTCCAGACAGGAGCACTATGGCTACACCTTC	CASSYSRQEHYGYTF	.	TRBV6-5	TRBJ1-2
TGTGCCAGCAGCCCACATCCGGGACAGGGGTACAATGAGCAGTTCTTC	CASSPHPGQGYNEQFF	TRBD1	TRBV7-3	TRBJ2-1
TGTGCCAGCTCACCGCTGGGACAGGGGTCGCGGGGAAACACCATATATTTT	CASSPLGQGSRGNTIYF	TRBD1	TRBV18	TRBJ1-3
TGTGCCAGCAGTTACGGGCAAAGCGAGCAGTACTTC	CASSYGQSEQYF	.	TRBV6-5	TRBJ2-7
TGTGCCAGCACCATACAGGACAGGGGAGTAATTGGCTATGGCTACACCTTC	CASTIQDRGVIGYGYTF	TRBD1	TRBV2	TRBJ1-2
TGTGCCAGCAGCTTAGCGCTCGGGACAGGGGTCTATGGCTACACCTTC	CASSLALGTGVYGYTF	TRBD1	TRBV11-1	TRBJ1-2
TGTGCCAGTAGTACATCCGGGAAAATTCTGCATTTT	CASSTSGKILHF	.	TRBV19	TRBJ1-5
TGTGCCAGCTCAAGACAGGGGATGCCGGCTGAAGCTTTCTTT	CASSRQGMPAEAFF	TRBD1	TRBV18	TRBJ1-1
TGTGCCAGCGCCAGGGGGTTCAACGAGCAGTACTTC	CASARGFNEQYF	TRBD1	TRBV6-1	TRBJ2-7
TGCGCCAGCAGCGTCGATTTAGCGGGAGCAATCAACGAGCAGTACTTC	CASSVDLAGAINEQYF	TRBD2	TRBV5-1	TRBJ2-7
TGTGCCAGCAGCTACAGGGGGCTGACCTATAATTCACCTCTCCACTTT	CASSYRGLTYNSPLHF	TRBD1	TRBV5-6	TRBJ1-6
TGTGCCAGCAGCCGAGGACGGGGGGCAGCGAACACCGGGGAGCTGTTTTTT	CASSRGRGAANTGELFF	.	TRBV28	TRBJ2-2
TGTGCCAGCGGGGGGGGCCAGAGGGGACAGCCCCAGCATTTT	CASGGGQRGQPQHF	.	TRBV28	TRBJ1-5
TGTGCCAGCAGCGCTGACAGCACCGGGGAGCTGTTTTTT	CASSADSTGELFF	.	TRBV5-6	TRBJ2-2
TGCAGCGGGGGACAGGGATCCTACAATGAGCAGTTCTTC	CSGGQGSYNEQFF	TRBD1	TRBV29-1	TRBJ2-1
TGTGCCAGCAGTTTTGGGCTGACCCAGTACTTC	CASSFGLTQYF	.	TRBV28	TRBJ2-5
TGTGCCAGCTACCGACAGGGAGCCTACAATGAGCAGTTCTTC	CASYRQGAYNEQFF	TRBD1	TRBV28	TRBJ2-1
TGTGCCAGCAGCCGCACCAGATCCACTGAAGCTTTCTTT	CASSRTRSTEAFF	.	TRBV14	TRBJ1-1
TGCGCCAGCAGCCAGGAACAGGGTCGCACAGATACGCAGTATTTT	CASSQEQGRTDTQYF	.	TRBV4-1	TRBJ2-3
TGTGCCAGCAGCCAAGAAGGTTGGGGGCTCGGCACAGATACGCAGTATTTT	CASSQEGWGLGTDTQYF	.	TRBV4-2	TRBJ2-3
TGTGCCAGCCTGGGGGGCTCCTACAATGAGCAGTTCTTC	CASLGGSYNEQFF	.	TRBV6-6	TRBJ2-1
TGTGCCAGCAGTTTAATCGGAATAGCGGGAGTGCCTATCACAGATACGCAGTATTTT	CASSLIGIAGVPITDTQYF	TRBD2	TRBV28	TRBJ2-3
TGTGCCAGCAGTTCCCCCGGGACAGGGAACACTGAAGCTTTCTTT	CASSSPGTGNTEAFF	TRBD1	TRBV28	TRBJ1-1
TGCAGCGCCCTCCCTGGGGGGAGGAGAGGCTACACCTTC	CSALPGGRRGYTF	.	TRBV29-1	TRBJ1-2
TGTGCCAGCAGTTTAGCGGGAGCCTACAATGAGCAGTTCTTC	CASSLAGAYNEQFF	TRBD2	TRBV28	TRBJ2-1
TGTGCCAGCAGCCGCCAGACTAGCGGGTTGGAGACCCAGTACTTC	CASSRQTSGLETQYF	TRBD2	TRBV14	TRBJ2-5
TGCGCCAGCAGCCGATCTAGCGGCTACGAGCAGTACTTC	CASSRSSGYEQYF	TRBD2	TRBV4-1	TRBJ2-7
TGTGCCAGCAGCCAAGATAAAAGCGGGGGGCCAGAGGAGCAGTTCTTC	CASSQDKSGGPEEQFF	TRBD2	TRBV4-2	TRBJ2-1
TGTGCCAGCAGAACAGGGGGCTTTGGAAACACCATATATTTT	CASRTGGFGNTIYF	TRBD1	TRBV6-5	TRBJ1-3
TGTGCCAGCAGTCTCCCAGGGAAAACTGAAGCTTTCTTT	CASSLPGKTEAFF	.	TRBV28	TRBJ1-1
TGTGCCAGCAGGCGACCCGGGGAGTCAAGCACTGAAGCTTTCTTT	CASRRPGESSTEAFF	.	TRBV5-6	TRBJ1-1
TGCGCCAGCAGTCAACTAGGGGGACAGGGAGAGACCCAGTACTTC	CASSQLGGQGETQYF	TRBD1	TRBV23-1	TRBJ2-5
TGCGCCAGCAGCCCCTACCTCGCCGCTAACTATGGCTACACCTTC	CASSPYLAANYGYTF	.	TRBV5-1	TRBJ1-2
TGTGCCAGCAGCCCACCCCGGGCTAGCGGAACAGATACGCAGTATTTT	CASSPPRASGTDTQYF	TRBD2	TRBV5-5	TRBJ2-3
TGTGCCAGCAGTCCGACAGGGGGGTTGCCTGAAGCTTTCTTT	CASSPTGGLPEAFF	TRBD1	TRBV28	TRBJ1-1
TGTGCCAGCTCACCCGCCCCAGGGACCTACGAGCAGTACTTC	CASSPAPGTYEQYF	.	TRBV18	TRBJ2-7
TGTGCCAGCAGTCGCATGGGGGGGGGCTATGGCTACACCTTC	CASSRMGGGYGYTF	.	TRBV28	TRBJ1-2
TGTGCCAGCAGCTTATCGGGGTTAAATCAGCCCCAGCATTTT	CASSLSGLNQPQHF	.	TRBV5-4	TRBJ1-5
TGCGCCAGCAGCAGCGGACTAGAAACTTACGAGCAGTACTTC	CASSSGLETYEQYF	TRBD2	TRBV5-1	TRBJ2-7
TGTGCCAGCAGTGGGAGGGCCTCGAACACTGAAGCTTTCTTT	CASSGRASNTEAFF	.	TRBV6-1	TRBJ1-1
TGTGCCAGCAGTACCCCGACTAGCGGGAGTACAGATACGCAGTATTTT	CASSTPTSGSTDTQYF	TRBD2	TRBV2	TRBJ2-3
TGCGCCAGCAGCCACGGGAGCCTAGAGGGCTACACCTTC	CASSHGSLEGYTF	.	TRBV4-1	TRBJ1-2
TGTGCCAGCAGCCCACGCGGGTGGGGGGTGGGCACAGATACGCAGTATTTT	CASSPRGWGVGTDTQYF	.	TRBV7-2	TRBJ2-3
TGTGCTAGCAGCTTAGTTCTGAGGGATGAGCAGTTCTTC	CASSLVLRDEQFF	.	TRBV7-7	TRBJ2-1
TGTGCCAGCAGCCCAGGACACCGCAATGAAAAACTGTTTTTT	CASSPGHRNEKLFF	.	TRBV11-2	TRBJ1-4
TGTGCTAGCGGGTTTGGACAGGGGGACGAGACCCAGTACTTC	CASGFGQGDETQYF	TRBD1	TRBV7-7	TRBJ2-5
TGTGCCAGCAGTTTATTGGTACCCCAAAAGGAGGTAAGGGCCTACGAGCAGTACTTC	CASSLLVPQKEVRAYEQYF	.	TRBV28	TRBJ2-7
TGTGCCAGTACGCTAGCGGGAGGGCTCCAAGAGACCCAGTACTTC	CASTLAGGLQETQYF	TRBD2	TRBV19	TRBJ2-5
TGTGCCAGCAGCTTGGGACAGCCGGCCGAGCAGTACTTC	CASSLGQPAEQYF	.	TRBV5-4	TRBJ2-7
TGTGCCAGCAGCTTAGGGCTAGCGGGGGATGAGCAGTTCTTC	CASSLGLAGDEQFF	TRBD2	TRBV7-3	TRBJ2-1
TGCGCCAGCAGCTTGGGACTAGCGGGGGCCTCCTACAATGAGCAGTTCTTC	CASSLGLAGASYNEQFF	TRBD2	TRBV5-1	TRBJ2-1
TGTGCCTGGAGTCCAGGGACTAGCGGGAACAATGAGCAGTTCTTC	CAWSPGTSGNNEQFF	TRBD2	TRBV30	TRBJ2-1